This TCR beta chain emerged from a study of T cell clonality in common variable immunodeficiency. Study-level findings and limits: Authors noted CVID clonality's cause needs subpopulation repertoire sequencing.

At least ten counts were recorded for this clone. The antigen remains unidentified. The read terminates 3 residues ahead of where the CDR3 ends, so the germline J gene completes it. This CDR3 region has 14 residues. CDR1 SGHTA and CDR2 FQGTGA come from the germline V gene. Trimming cost V 5 bases and J 0 bases, with 10 bases left between them. Profiled with immunoSEQ multiplex PCR; TCRdb holds only in-frame clones, not every one. Listed here are tens of thousands of clones without any singletons, the top ten holding around a tenth. This sequence was found in a person between 18 and 70 years old in good health. The chain is built from TRBV7-3 and TRBJ2-5, with D unresolved. Sample: peripheral blood mononuclear cells. The sequenced CDR3 bases are TGTGCCAGCAGCGATGCGCCGAACCAAGAGACC. As protein: CASSDAPNQET. The entire CDR3 is CASSDAPNQETQYF.